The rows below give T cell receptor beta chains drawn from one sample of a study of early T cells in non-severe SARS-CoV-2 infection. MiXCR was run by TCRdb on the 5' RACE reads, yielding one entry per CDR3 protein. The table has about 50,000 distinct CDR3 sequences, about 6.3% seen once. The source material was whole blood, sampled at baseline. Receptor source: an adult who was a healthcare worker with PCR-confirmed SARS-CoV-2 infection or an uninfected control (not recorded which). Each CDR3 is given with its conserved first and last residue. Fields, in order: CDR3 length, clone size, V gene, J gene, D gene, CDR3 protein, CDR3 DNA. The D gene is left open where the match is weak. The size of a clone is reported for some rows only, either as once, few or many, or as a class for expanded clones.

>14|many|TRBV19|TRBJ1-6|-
CASSLNQANSPLHF
TGTGCCAGTAGCCTTAACCAGGCGAATTCACCCCTCCACTTT
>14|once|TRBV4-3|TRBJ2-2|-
CASSQGHDTGELFF
TGCGCCAGCAGCCAAGGACATGACACCGGGGAGCTGTTTTTT
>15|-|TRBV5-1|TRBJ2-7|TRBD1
CASSRADRGPYEQYF
TGCGCCAGCAGCCGCGCTGACAGGGGCCCCTACGAGCAGTACTTC
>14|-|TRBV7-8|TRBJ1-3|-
CASSLVDKGNTIYF
TGTGCCAGCAGCTTAGTAGACAAAGGAAACACCATATATTTT
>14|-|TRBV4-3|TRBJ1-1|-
CASSPQPWNTEAFF
TGCGCCAGCAGCCCGCAACCATGGAACACTGAAGCTTTCTTT
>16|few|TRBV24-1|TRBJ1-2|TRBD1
CATSDPGQGAGYGYTF
TGTGCCACCAGTGACCCCGGACAGGGGGCAGGCTATGGCTACACCTTC
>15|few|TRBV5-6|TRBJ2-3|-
CASSLRVLGANTQYF
TGTGCCAGCAGCTTAAGGGTCCTCGGTGCGAATACGCAGTATTTT
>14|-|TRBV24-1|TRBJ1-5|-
CATSDPGSGQPQHF
TGTGCCACCAGTGACCCCGGGTCCGGCCAGCCCCAGCATTTT
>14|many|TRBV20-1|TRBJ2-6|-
CSARSGAGANVLTF
TGCAGTGCTAGATCTGGGGCCGGGGCCAACGTCCTGACTTTC
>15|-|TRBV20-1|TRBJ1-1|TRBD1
CSARDRGVYYTEAFF
TGCAGTGCTAGGGACAGGGGCGTCTACTACACTGAAGCTTTCTTT
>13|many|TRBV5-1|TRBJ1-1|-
CASSLAGKGQAFF
TGCGCCAGCAGCTTGGCAGGGAAGGGACAAGCTTTCTTT